What follows are 14 T cell receptor beta chains derived from one specimen sequenced in a study of T-cell memory formation after mild COVID-19. TCRdb reprocessed the 5' RACE reads with MiXCR, giving one entry per CDR3 protein. Here the sample spans around 390,000 distinct CDR3 sequences, approximately 15% being singletons. The sequenced sample was PBMCs or a T cell subset sorted from them (not recorded which). The receptors stem from a man aged 18 to 29 who had mild COVID-19 (a few samples of this study predate the infection). Cell type and time point are not known.

This clonotype showed up just a few times. The chain employs TRBV7-8 and TRBJ1-5, with TRBD1 matching over 7 bases. CDR1 and CDR2 (germline): SGHVS, FQNEAQ. This CDR3 region has 17 residues. J was trimmed by 0 bases and V by 4 bases; bases with no gene match: 9. The CDR3: CASSSRRDRASNQPQHF. The CDR3 DNA reads as TGTGCCAGCAGCTCAAGAAGAGACAGGGCTAGCAATCAGCCCCAGCATTTT.

This chain joins TRBV5-1 and TRBJ1-2; possible D gene TRBD1, 5 bases. The CDR3 runs to 13 residues. Trimming stripped 0 bases from V and 7 bases from J, with 10 bases between. Germline assignment: CDR1 SGHRS and CDR2 YFSETQ. CDR3 protein: CASSLERDGGYTF. The CDR3 region has the DNA TGCGCCAGCAGCTTGGAAAGGGACGGTGGCTACACCTTC. The full variable domain, with the rest looked up from reference TRBV5-1 and TRBJ1-2, is KAGVTQTPRYLIKTRGQQVTLSCSPISGHRSVSWYQQTPGQGLQFLFEYFSETQRNKGNFPGRFSGRQFSNSRSEMNVSTLELGDSALYLCASSLERDGGYTFGSGTRLTVV.

This clonotype was observed a few times. The chain uses TRBV12-3 or TRBV12-4 and TRBJ2-2; the D gene is possibly TRBD1 (5 bases). V was cut by 6 bases and J by 3 bases, with 11 bases left in between. This CDR3 comprises 14 residues. Here the CDR3 reads CASRKQVYTGELFF. Here the CDR3 DNA reads TGTGCCAGCAGAAAACAGGTTTACACCGGGGAGCTGTTTTTT.

This clonotype was seen a few times. This chain uses TRBV15 with TRBJ2-7; tentatively, D is TRBD1 (7 bases). The germline V and J ends were trimmed by 0 bases and 4 bases, with 13 bases remaining between them. The CDR3 sequence is 15 residues long. Germline V gene sequence: CDR1 LNHNV, CDR2 YYDKDF (reference sequence). CDR3 protein: CATSRDGSGGYEQYF. The DNA of the CDR3 is TGTGCCACCAGCAGAGATGGTTCAGGGGGGTACGAGCAGTACTTC.

The rearrangement uses TRBV9 and TRBJ2-5; D is ambiguous. Trimming removed 1 base at V and 5 bases at J, with 9 bases between. Germline V gene lookup returns CDR1 SGDLS and CDR2 YYNGEE. The CDR3 loop spans 13 amino acids. The CDR3 sequence: CASSVLPMETQYF. The CDR3 nucleotides are TGTGCCAGCAGCGTACTCCCCATGGAGACCCAGTACTTC.

This clonotype was seen a few times. The chain combines TRBV6-5 with TRBJ1-2; D ambiguous. The CDR3 covers 13 residues. Trimming removed 2 bases from V and 4 bases from J, with 8 bases in between. The germline V gene has CDR1 MNHEY and CDR2 SVGAGI. The CDR3 sequence is CASSYGGIYGYTF. For the CDR3, the DNA is TGTGCCAGCAGTTACGGCGGGATCTATGGCTACACCTTC.

This clonotype was observed a handful of times. The chain carries TRBV5-1 and TRBJ1-1; no clear D gene. In germline, CDR1 is SGHRS, CDR2 YFSETQ. The V and J ends lost 1 base and 1 base respectively, with 11 bases between them. The CDR3 spans 15 residues. CDR3 bases: TGCGCCAGCAGCTTGTTAGGCCAGCCGAACACTGAAGCTTTCTTT. Its translation is CASSLLGQPNTEAFF. The complete variable domain, with remaining parts taken from reference TRBV5-1 and TRBJ1-1, reads KAGVTQTPRYLIKTRGQQVTLSCSPISGHRSVSWYQQTPGQGLQFLFEYFSETQRNKGNFPGRFSGRQFSNSRSEMNVSTLELGDSALYLCASSLLGQPNTEAFFGQGTRLTVV.

The chain is built from TRBV7-9 and TRBJ2-1; 10 bases are shared with TRBD1. The CDR3 is made up of 16 amino acids. The trim removed 5 bases at V and 8 bases at J, leaving 12 bases unmatched. The V gene's germline CDR1 is SEHNR and CDR2 FQNEAQ (reference sequence). The CDR3: CASSPPGQGFGYEQFF. CDR3 in DNA: TGTGCCAGCAGCCCACCGGGACAGGGGTTTGGGTATGAGCAGTTCTTC.

The CDR3 DNA follows: TGCGCGTCACAGGGGGCGGATGGCTACACCTTC. It encodes CASQGADGYTF. The chain employs TRBV20-1 and TRBJ1-2; 9 bases align to TRBD1. Looked up from germline, CDR1 is DFQATT and CDR2 is SNEGSKA (reference sequence). The CDR3 is 11 residues long.

The rearrangement links TRBV7-2 to TRBJ1-1, with D possibly being TRBD1 (6 bases). Germline V gene data show CDR1 as SGHTA and CDR2 as FQGNSA. This CDR3 contains 14 residues. The ends were cut back, 2 bases at V and 5 bases at J, with 12 bases in the middle. The CDR3: CASSLLRGRTEAFF. The CDR3 DNA sequence: TGTGCCAGCAGCTTACTCAGGGGTAGGACTGAAGCTTTCTTT.

V is TRBV7-3 and J is TRBJ2-1, with 9 bases identical to TRBD1. This CDR3 contains 16 residues. The J segment lost 10 bases and the V segment lost 5 bases, leaving 15 bases of the junction unmatched. The germline V gene encodes CDR1 SGHTA and CDR2 FQGTGA. The CDR3 region has the DNA TGTGCCAGCAGCAGAGGGCGGGGACAGGGTGACGGGGAGCAGTTCTTC. Translated: CASSRGRGQGDGEQFF.

This chain connects TRBV4-2 to TRBJ2-5; 10 bases fit TRBD2. V dropped 3 bases and J dropped 5; count of bases not matched to a gene: 6. This CDR3 comprises 15 residues. The V gene's germline CDR1 is LGHNA and CDR2 YNFKEQ. The CDR3 is CASSQSGGAGETQYF. DNA of the CDR3: TGTGCCAGCAGCCAGAGCGGGGGGGCCGGGGAGACCCAGTACTTC.

V usage is TRBV5-1 and J usage is TRBJ2-7, with 9 bases identical to TRBD1. CDR1 is SGHRS, CDR2 YFSETQ, per germline. The CDR3 totals 17 residues. Trimming removed 0 bases from V and 3 bases from J; junction bases left unmatched: 10. The CDR3 DNA reads as TGCGCCAGCAGCTTGGTGGGACAGGGATACTCCGACTACGAGCAGTACTTC. This translates into CASSLVGQGYSDYEQYF.

Ten or more counts support this clonotype. The V gene is TRBV29-1, the J gene TRBJ2-3; D might be TRBD2 (5 bases). CDR3 length: 12 residues. Per germline, CDR1 SQVTM and CDR2 ANQGSEA. Trimming left V 3 bases short and J 4 bases short, with 8 bases between. This CDR3 is CSVDEGADTQYF. The CDR3 DNA reads as TGCAGCGTTGACGAGGGCGCAGATACGCAGTATTTT.